The 31 T cell receptor beta chains given below trace back to one sample, sequenced in a study of T cell responses to AZD1222 COVID-19 vaccine. Libraries were prepared by immunoSEQ multiplex PCR; TCRdb keeps only in-frame clonotypes and omits some of them. The table has around 100,000 clones, approximately 88% seen once; the top ten hold over 7.5%. The sequenced sample was peripheral blood, obtained on day 0 of AZD1222 vaccination. All receptors come from an adult in good health.

The genes are TRBV19 and TRBJ2-7; D might be TRBD1 or TRBD2, each matching 5 bases. The V gene's germline CDR1 is LNHDA and CDR2 SQIVND (reference sequence). The CDR3 extends over 12 amino acids. V lost 7 bases and J lost 3, with 10 bases in between. CDR3 in DNA: TGTGCCAGTAAGAGGGGTTACTACGAGCAGTACTTC. Protein: CASKRGYYEQYF.

The chain has TRBV4-3 and TRBJ2-1; the match to TRBD2 covers 8 bases. The CDR3 is 17 amino acids. Looked up from germline, CDR1 is LGHNA and CDR2 is YSLEER. After removal of 0 bases from V and 8 bases from J, the junction contained 12 bases not matched to a gene. The CDR3 sequence: CASSQDWSGGAGHEQFF. DNA for the CDR3: TGCGCCAGCAGCCAAGATTGGTCGGGAGGGGCCGGCCATGAGCAGTTCTTC.

This sequence joins TRBV5-6 and TRBJ1-4, with 7 bases matching TRBD1. This CDR3 comprises 15 residues. After removal of 4 bases from V and 6 bases from J, the junction contained 9 bases not matched to a gene. From germline, CDR1 is SGHDT and CDR2 YYEEEE. This CDR3 reads CASSRLDRAYEKLFF. CDR3 nucleotide sequence: TGTGCCAGCAGCCGTCTTGACAGGGCTTATGAAAAACTGTTTTTT. The full variable domain, rest sourced from reference TRBV5-6 and TRBJ1-4, is DAGVTQSPTHLIKTRGQQVTLRCSPKSGHDTVSWYQQALGQGPQFIFQYYEEEERQRGNFPDRFSGHQFPNYSSELNVNALLLGDSALYLCASSRLDRAYEKLFFGSGTQLSVL.

V gene TRBV24-1 combines with J gene TRBJ2-5; perhaps TRBD2 as D (6 bases). CDR3 size: 18 residues. The V end was cut by 0 bases, the J end by 2 bases, with 18 bases between. Germline-derived CDR1 and CDR2 are KGHDR and SFDVKD. The CDR3 here is CATSDLHGTGALQETQYF. CDR3 DNA sequence: TGTGCCACCAGTGATTTGCACGGGACTGGGGCGTTACAAGAGACCCAGTACTTC.

The rearrangement uses TRBV6-2 or TRBV6-3 and TRBJ2-3; 8 positions match TRBD2. After removal of 4 bases from V and 1 base from J, the junction contained 7 bases not matched to a gene. CDR3 length: 16 amino acids. Germline V gene sequence: CDR1 MNHEY, CDR2 SVGEGT. CDR3: CASSFSGRDGTDTQYF. The CDR3 DNA sequence: TGTGCCAGCAGTTTCAGCGGGAGAGATGGCACAGATACGCAGTATTTT.

V and J are TRBV19 and TRBJ2-3, with D perhaps being TRBD1 or TRBD2 (5 bases each). Trimming took 1 base from V and 7 from J, leaving 12 bases between them. The germline gives CDR1 LNHDA, CDR2 SQIVND (reference sequence). The CDR3 contains 14 residues. CDR3 coding DNA: TGTGCCAGTAGTATAGGACATGAGGGGTATACGCAGTATTTT. Amino acids: CASSIGHEGYTQYF.

The chain combines TRBV20-1 with TRBJ2-3, with D perhaps TRBD2 (6 bases). This CDR3 region has 15 residues. The V gene's germline CDR1 is DFQATT and CDR2 SNEGSKA (reference sequence). V was trimmed by 3 bases and J by 0 bases, leaving 13 bases between them. The CDR3 nucleotides are TGCAGTGCTAGTCGGGGAGGCGGAAGCACAGATACGCAGTATTTT. Protein product: CSASRGGGSTDTQYF.

The CDR3 spells CASSWGGGAEQYF. The DNA of the CDR3 is TGCGCCAGCAGCTGGGGCGGGGGAGCCGAGCAGTACTTC. The chain recombines TRBV5-1 with TRBJ2-7; 7 nucleotides agree with TRBD2. Germline CDR1 and CDR2: SGHRS and YFSETQ. This CDR3 region has 13 residues. The V segment lost 3 bases and the J segment 6 bases; nucleotides outside the gene matches: 6. The variable domain in full, with the rest retrieved from reference TRBV5-1 and TRBJ2-7, is KAGVTQTPRYLIKTRGQQVTLSCSPISGHRSVSWYQQTPGQGLQFLFEYFSETQRNKGNFPGRFSGRQFSNSRSEMNVSTLELGDSALYLCASSWGGGAEQYFGPGTRLTVT.

V gene TRBV5-1 combines with J gene TRBJ1-1; perhaps TRBD1 as D (6 bases). CDR1 and CDR2 from the germline V gene are SGHRS and YFSETQ. V lost 0 bases and J 4 bases, leaving 10 bases between the germline ends. CDR3 length: 14 residues. CDR3 bases: TGCGCCAGCAGCTTGGCCCGGGGGCGCACTGAAGCTTTCTTT. The encoded protein is CASSLARGRTEAFF.

The J gene is TRBJ2-2, the V gene TRBV7-2; tentatively, D is TRBD1 or TRBD2 (6 bases each). Germline V CDR1 and CDR2: SGHTA, FQGNSA. The CDR3 has 18 amino acids. Trimming cost V 2 bases and J 0 bases, with 16 bases left between them. This chain's CDR3 is CASSLHLGGGSNTGELFF. Here the CDR3 DNA reads TGTGCCAGCAGCTTACATTTAGGAGGGGGATCGAACACCGGGGAGCTGTTTTTT.

The gene calls are TRBV28 and TRBJ1-1, with D unclear. CDR3 size: 14 residues. Germline values: CDR1 MDHEN, CDR2 SYDVKM. Trimming took off 6 bases at V and 3 bases at J, with 14 bases between the two ends. CDR3 sequence: CASSHTSFDTEAFF. The CDR3 DNA reads as TGTGCCAGCAGCCATACCTCTTTTGACACTGAAGCTTTCTTT.

This clone was recorded a few times. The chain joins TRBV11-3 to TRBJ2-7; possibly TRBD2 for D (7 bases). V was cut by 3 bases and J by 3 bases, with 24 bases left in between. The CDR3 loop spans 18 amino acids. Germline V gene sequence: CDR1 SGHNT, CDR2 YENEEA. The CDR3 sequence: CASSLMPWGGQIVYEQYF. CDR3 DNA: TGTGCCAGCAGCTTGATGCCCTGGGGGGGGCAGATAGTCTACGAGCAGTACTTC. Supplemented by reference TRBV11-3 and TRBJ2-7, the full variable domain reads EAGVVQSPRYKIIEKKQPVAFWCNPISGHNTLYWYLQNLGQGPELLIRYENEEAVDDSQLPKDRFSAERLKGVDSTLKIQPAELGDSAVYLCASSLMPWGGQIVYEQYFGPGTRLTVT.

The V and J genes are TRBV7-7 and TRBJ2-2; D unclear. The ends were cut back, 1 base at V and 7 bases at J, with 7 bases in the middle. The CDR3 runs 13 residues. Germline-derived CDR1 and CDR2 are SSHAT and FNYEAQ (reference sequence). The CDR3 spells CASSLDLRGELFF. CDR3 nucleotides: TGTGCCAGCAGCTTAGACTTGCGCGGGGAGCTGTTTTTT.

The CDR3 DNA reads TGTGCCAGTAGTATCTTGGGCGACGGGGCTCCTCCCTTCTTC. This translates into CASSILGDGAPPFF. The rearrangement joins TRBV19 to TRBJ2-1, with D perhaps assigned TRBD1 or TRBD2 (5 bases each). V was pared by 3 bases and J by 16 bases, with 22 bases between. This CDR3 is built from 14 residues. The V gene's germline CDR1 is LNHDA and CDR2 SQIVND (reference sequence). Looking up the rest from reference TRBV19 and TRBJ2-1 gives the full variable domain: DGGITQSPKYLFRKEGQNVTLSCEQNLNHDAMYWYRQDPGQGLRLIYYSQIVNDFQKGDIAEGYSVSREKKESFPLTVTSAQKNPTAFYLCASSILGDGAPPFFGPGTRLTVL.

The gene calls are TRBV7-9 and TRBJ1-6; D possibly corresponds to TRBD1 (5 bases). The V and J ends lost 5 bases and 5 bases respectively, with 19 bases between them. CDR1 SEHNR and CDR2 FQNEAQ come from the germline V gene (reference sequence). The CDR3 sequence is 17 residues long. CDR3 in amino acids: CASSPLRGPADNSPLHF. CDR3 bases: TGTGCCAGCAGCCCCCTACGGGGCCCTGCGGATAATTCACCCCTCCACTTT.

The rearrangement links TRBV5-1 to TRBJ2-3, with D hard to call. Germline CDR1 reads SGHRS; CDR2 reads YFSETQ. Between the trimmed V and J ends, which lost 2 bases and 3 bases, there was a span of 13 bases. CDR3 length: 15 residues. The CDR3 coding sequence is TGCGCCAGCAGCTTCAGAAGCGATCGTACAGATACGCAGTATTTT. Amino acids: CASSFRSDRTDTQYF.

V is TRBV25-1 and J is TRBJ1-4; 7 nucleotides match TRBD1. Germline lookup yields CDR1 MGHDK and CDR2 SYGVNS. The V and J ends lost 5 bases and 0 bases, in that order; junction bases with no gene match: 12. The CDR3 totals 18 residues. As DNA, the CDR3 is TGTGCCAGCAGTACCCGAACAGGGGATTATGCAACTAATGAAAAACTGTTTTTT. This codes for CASSTRTGDYATNEKLFF.

V is TRBV6-2 or TRBV6-3 and J is TRBJ2-2; no firm D call. V gave up 2 bases and J gave up 5 bases, with 9 bases separating them. This CDR3 is built from 14 residues. CDR1 is MNHEY and CDR2 is SVGEGT in the germline V gene. CDR3 protein: CASSYTGWTGELFF. The DNA of the CDR3 is TGTGCCAGCAGTTACACTGGGTGGACCGGGGAGCTGTTTTTT.

This chain links TRBV28 with TRBJ2-7; 10 bases agree with TRBD2. Germline values: CDR1 MDHEN, CDR2 SYDVKM. Trimming cost V 6 bases and J 5 bases; bases outside gene matches: 10. CDR3 length equals 15 residues. CDR3 amino acids: CASSSPSGSVNEQYF. CDR3 in DNA: TGTGCCAGCAGCTCCCCTAGCGGGAGTGTCAACGAGCAGTACTTC.

Regarding this clone: The sample contains more than one DNA sequence encoding this CDR3. The rearrangement links TRBV28 to TRBJ1-2; the D gene is possibly TRBD1 (6 bases). The CDR3 loop spans 13 amino acids. The germline V and J ends were trimmed by 2 bases and 2 bases, with 6 bases remaining between them. CDR1 is MDHEN, CDR2 SYDVKM, per germline. The CDR3 nucleotides are TGTGCCAGCAGTTTAACAGGGAACTATGGCTACACCTTC. Protein product: CASSLTGNYGYTF.

This chain joins TRBV19 and TRBJ1-2; a possible D gene is TRBD1 (6 bases). CDR3 size: 13 residues. Germline V gene data show CDR1 as LNHDA and CDR2 as SQIVND (reference sequence). V gave up 5 bases and J gave up 8 bases, with 15 bases separating them. CDR3 DNA sequence: TGTGCCAGTAGTCCCAATCAGGGGAACGGCTACACCTTC. This translates into CASSPNQGNGYTF.

J is TRBJ1-1 and V is TRBV19; possibly TRBD1 for D (6 bases). Germline V gene lookup returns CDR1 LNHDA and CDR2 SQIVND (reference sequence). The CDR3 is 16 amino acids. Between the trimmed V and J ends, which lost 3 bases and 7 bases, there was a span of 21 bases. Written as DNA, the CDR3 is TGTGCCAGTAGTATGATTCGAATAGGGGGGCGGGTTGAAGCTTTCTTT. This translates into CASSMIRIGGRVEAFF.

CDR3 in DNA: TGTGCCAGTAGTCCCCGACAACCGGCTGGAAACACCATATATTTT. Translation gives CASSPRQPAGNTIYF. The chain combines TRBV19 with TRBJ1-3; D is ambiguous. This CDR3 comprises 15 residues. Deletions cut 5 bases from V and 2 bases from J, with 13 bases between. Germline V gene sequence: CDR1 LNHDA, CDR2 SQIVND (reference sequence).

The chain uses TRBV6-5 and TRBJ2-5; 8 bases agree with TRBD2. CDR3 length equals 16 residues. J was trimmed by 1 base and V by 4 bases; bases with no gene match: 8. Germline assignment: CDR1 MNHEY and CDR2 SVGAGI. The CDR3, as DNA: TGTGCCAGCAGTTGGGTTAGCGGGGCGCTCCAAGAGACCCAGTACTTC. It yields the protein CASSWVSGALQETQYF.

CDR3 region: CASSYSLTYEQYF. For the CDR3, the DNA is TGTGCCAGCAGTTACTCGCTAACCTACGAGCAGTACTTC. The J gene is TRBJ2-7, the V gene TRBV6-2 or TRBV6-3; D not resolved. The CDR3 totals 13 residues. Germline lookup yields CDR1 MNHEY and CDR2 SVGEGT. V was cut by 0 bases and J by 2 bases, with 5 bases left in between.

V is TRBV30 and J is TRBJ1-2; 12 bases fit TRBD1. Germline V gene sequence: CDR1 GTSNPN, CDR2 SVGIG (reference sequence). Trimming cost V 3 bases and J 4 bases; bases outside gene matches: 12. CDR3 length equals 17 residues. This chain's CDR3 is CAWRAPGQGARVYGYTF. CDR3 sequence (DNA): TGTGCCTGGAGGGCCCCGGGACAGGGGGCGAGGGTCTATGGCTACACCTTC.

The rearrangement uses TRBV12-3 or TRBV12-4 and TRBJ1-5, with D hard to call. V lost 6 bases, J lost 7 bases, and 13 bases lay in between. The CDR3 length is 13 residues. In nucleotides, the CDR3 is TGTGCCAGCAGCATCTTTGGGAACCAGCCCCAGCATTTT. Protein product: CASSIFGNQPQHF.

The gene calls are TRBV13 and TRBJ1-3; 7 bases match TRBD1. The ends lost 6 bases at V and 1 base at J; junction bases unmatched: 12. Germline loops: CDR1 PRHDT, CDR2 FYEKMQ (reference sequence). The CDR3 length is 17 residues. The CDR3 nucleotides read TGTGCCAGCAGGGAAAACAGGGGCTATTCGTCTGGAAACACCATATATTTT. It encodes CASRENRGYSSGNTIYF.

The rearrangement links TRBV2 to TRBJ1-2, with a possible D match to TRBD1 (5 bases). Germline values: CDR1 SNHLY, CDR2 FYNNEI. V was cut by 6 bases and J by 8 bases, with 19 bases left in between. There are 14 residues in the CDR3. In DNA form, the CDR3 reads TGTGCCAGCAGAGCGGGACGCCCTCGGGAAGGCTACACCTTC. This codes for CASRAGRPREGYTF. The full variable domain, in which reference TRBV2 and TRBJ1-2 provide the parts outside the CDR3, is EPEVTQTPSHQVTQMGQEVILRCVPISNHLYFYWYRQILGQKVEFLVSFYNNEISEKSEIFDDQFSVERPDGSNFTLKIRSTKLEDSAMYFCASRAGRPREGYTFGSGTRLTVV.

V and J are TRBV7-9 and TRBJ1-4; 9 bases agree with TRBD1. The CDR3 contains 16 residues. Germline CDR1 SEHNR, CDR2 FQNEAQ (reference sequence). Trimming removed 5 bases from V and 5 bases from J; junction bases left unmatched: 9. The CDR3 spells CASSDRQGGFNEKLFF. For the CDR3, the DNA is TGTGCCAGCAGCGACAGACAGGGGGGATTCAATGAAAAACTGTTTTTT.

The chain links TRBV10-3 to TRBJ1-6; D not certain. The CDR3 has 14 residues. The V end was cut by 5 bases, the J end by 5 bases, with 10 bases between. The germline V gene encodes CDR1 ENHRY and CDR2 SYGVKD. The CDR3 nucleotides read TGTGCCATCAGTCGGACGGAAGATAATTCACCCCTCCACTTT. Translated, it gives CAISRTEDNSPLHF.